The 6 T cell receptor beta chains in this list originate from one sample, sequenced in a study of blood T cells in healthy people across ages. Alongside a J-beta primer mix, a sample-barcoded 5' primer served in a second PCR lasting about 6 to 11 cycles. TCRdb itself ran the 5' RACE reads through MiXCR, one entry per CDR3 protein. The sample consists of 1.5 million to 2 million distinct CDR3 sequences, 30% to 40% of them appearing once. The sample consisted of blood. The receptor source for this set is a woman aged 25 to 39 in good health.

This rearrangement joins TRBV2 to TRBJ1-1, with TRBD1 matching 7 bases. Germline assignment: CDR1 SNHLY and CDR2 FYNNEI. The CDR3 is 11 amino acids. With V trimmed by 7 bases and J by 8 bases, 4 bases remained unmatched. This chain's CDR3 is CASIMDREAFF. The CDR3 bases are TGTGCCAGCATCATGGACAGGGAAGCTTTCTTT.

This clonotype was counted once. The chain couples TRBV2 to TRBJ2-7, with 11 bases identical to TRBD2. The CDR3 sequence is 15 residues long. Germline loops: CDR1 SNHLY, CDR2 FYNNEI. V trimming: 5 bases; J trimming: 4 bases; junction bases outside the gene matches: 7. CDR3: CASSKSTSGGYEQYF. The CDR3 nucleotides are TGTGCCAGCAGTAAGTCCACTAGCGGGGGTTACGAGCAGTACTTC.

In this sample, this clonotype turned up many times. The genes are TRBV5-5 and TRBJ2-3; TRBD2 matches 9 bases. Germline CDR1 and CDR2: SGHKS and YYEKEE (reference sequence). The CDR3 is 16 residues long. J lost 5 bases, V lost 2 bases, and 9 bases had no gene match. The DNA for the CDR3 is TGTGCCAGCAGCTTAGTAGCGGGAGTTCTGATAGATACGCAGTATTTT. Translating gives CASSLVAGVLIDTQYF. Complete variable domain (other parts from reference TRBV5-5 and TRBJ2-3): DAGVTQSPTHLIKTRGQQVTLRCSPISGHKSVSWYQQVLGQGPQFIFQYYEKEERGRGNFPDRFSARQFPNYSSELNVNALLLGDSALYLCASSLVAGVLIDTQYFGPGTRLTVL.

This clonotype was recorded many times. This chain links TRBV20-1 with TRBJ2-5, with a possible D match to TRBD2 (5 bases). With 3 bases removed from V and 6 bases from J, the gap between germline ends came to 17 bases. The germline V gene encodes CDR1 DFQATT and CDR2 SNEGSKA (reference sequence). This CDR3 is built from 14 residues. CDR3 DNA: TGCAGTGCTAGTGAAGGAATTTACGGGAAGACCCAGTACTTC. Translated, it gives CSASEGIYGKTQYF.

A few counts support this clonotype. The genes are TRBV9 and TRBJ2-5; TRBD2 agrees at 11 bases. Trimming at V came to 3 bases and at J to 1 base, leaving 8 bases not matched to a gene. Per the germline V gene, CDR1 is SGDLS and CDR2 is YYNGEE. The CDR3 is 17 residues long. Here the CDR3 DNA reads TGTGCCAGCAGCGCCAGATCCCTAGCGGGGGGCCAAGAGACCCAGTACTTC. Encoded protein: CASSARSLAGGQETQYF.

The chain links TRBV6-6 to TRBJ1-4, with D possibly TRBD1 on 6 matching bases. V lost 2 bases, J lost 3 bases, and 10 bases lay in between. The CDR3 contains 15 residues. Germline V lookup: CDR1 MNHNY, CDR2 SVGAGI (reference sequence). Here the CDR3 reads CASSYRQGSNEKLFF. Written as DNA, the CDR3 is TGTGCCAGCAGTTACAGGCAGGGGTCTAATGAAAAACTGTTTTTT.